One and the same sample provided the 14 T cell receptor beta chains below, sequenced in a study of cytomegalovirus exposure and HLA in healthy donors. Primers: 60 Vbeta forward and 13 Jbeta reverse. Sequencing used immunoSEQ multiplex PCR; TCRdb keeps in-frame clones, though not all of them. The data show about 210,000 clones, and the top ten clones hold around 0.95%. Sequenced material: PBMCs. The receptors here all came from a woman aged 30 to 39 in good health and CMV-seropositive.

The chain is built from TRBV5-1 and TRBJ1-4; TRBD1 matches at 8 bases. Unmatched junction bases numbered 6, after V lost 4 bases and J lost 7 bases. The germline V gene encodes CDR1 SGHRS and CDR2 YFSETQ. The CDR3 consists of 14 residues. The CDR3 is CASSVGQGIEKLFF. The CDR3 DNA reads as TGCGCCAGCAGCGTAGGACAGGGTATTGAAAAACTGTTTTTT.

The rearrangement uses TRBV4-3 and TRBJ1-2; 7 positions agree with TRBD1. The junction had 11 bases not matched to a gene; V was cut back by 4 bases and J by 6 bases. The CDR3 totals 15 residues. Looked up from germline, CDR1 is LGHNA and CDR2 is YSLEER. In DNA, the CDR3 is TGCGCCAGCAGCCGGCGGGACAGCCCCTTCCATGGCTACACCTTC. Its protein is CASSRRDSPFHGYTF.

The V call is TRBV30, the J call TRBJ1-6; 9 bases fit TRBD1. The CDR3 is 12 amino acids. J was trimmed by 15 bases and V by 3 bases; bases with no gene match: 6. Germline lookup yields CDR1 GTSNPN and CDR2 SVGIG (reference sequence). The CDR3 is CAWSQPGQGLHF. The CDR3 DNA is TGTGCCTGGAGCCAACCGGGACAGGGCCTCCACTTT.

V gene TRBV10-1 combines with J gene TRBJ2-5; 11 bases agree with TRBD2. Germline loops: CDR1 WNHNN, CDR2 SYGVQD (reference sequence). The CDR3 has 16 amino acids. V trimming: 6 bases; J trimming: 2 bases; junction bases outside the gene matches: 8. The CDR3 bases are TGCGCCAGCAGCTTACTAGCGGGGGCTTCACAAGAGACCCAGTACTTC. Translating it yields CASSLLAGASQETQYF.

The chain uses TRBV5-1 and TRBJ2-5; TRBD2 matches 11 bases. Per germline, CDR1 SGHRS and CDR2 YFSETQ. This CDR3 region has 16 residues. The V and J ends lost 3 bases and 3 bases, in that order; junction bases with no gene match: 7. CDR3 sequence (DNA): TGCGCCAGCAGCTCGGGACTAGCGGATAGAAAAGAGACCCAGTACTTC. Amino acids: CASSSGLADRKETQYF.

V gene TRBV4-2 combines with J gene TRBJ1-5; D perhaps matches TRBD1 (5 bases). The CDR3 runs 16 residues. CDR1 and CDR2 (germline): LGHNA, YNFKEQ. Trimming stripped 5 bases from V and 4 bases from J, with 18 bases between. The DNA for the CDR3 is TGTGCCAGCAGCTACGCCGTGACAGTCTCAAATCAGCCCCAGCATTTT. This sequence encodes CASSYAVTVSNQPQHF.

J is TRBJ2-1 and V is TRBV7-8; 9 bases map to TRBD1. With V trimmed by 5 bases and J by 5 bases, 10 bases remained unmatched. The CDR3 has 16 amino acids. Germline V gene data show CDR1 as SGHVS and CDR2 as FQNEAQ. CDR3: CASSRPRDRVNNEQFF. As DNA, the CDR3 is TGTGCCAGCAGCCGACCACGGGACAGGGTCAACAATGAGCAGTTCTTC. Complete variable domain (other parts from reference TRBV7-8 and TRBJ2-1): GAGVSQSPRYKVAKRGQDVALRCDPISGHVSLFWYQQALGQGPEFLTYFQNEAQLDKSGLPSDRFFAERPEGSVSTLKIQRTQQEDSAVYLCASSRPRDRVNNEQFFGPGTRLTVL.

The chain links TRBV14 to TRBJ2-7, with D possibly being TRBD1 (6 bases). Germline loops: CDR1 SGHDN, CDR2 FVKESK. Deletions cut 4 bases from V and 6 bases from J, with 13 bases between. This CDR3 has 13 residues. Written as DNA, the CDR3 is TGTGCCAGCAGCCTAAAAAGACAGGTCGAGCAGTACTTC. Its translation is CASSLKRQVEQYF. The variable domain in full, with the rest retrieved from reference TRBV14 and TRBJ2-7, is EAGVTQFPSHSVIEKGQTVTLRCDPISGHDNLYWYRRVMGKEIKFLLHFVKESKQDESGMPNNRFLAERTGGTYSTLKVQPAELEDSGVYFCASSLKRQVEQYFGPGTRLTVT.

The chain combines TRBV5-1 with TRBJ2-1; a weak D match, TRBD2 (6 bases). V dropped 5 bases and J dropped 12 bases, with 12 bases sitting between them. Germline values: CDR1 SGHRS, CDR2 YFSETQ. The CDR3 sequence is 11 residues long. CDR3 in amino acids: CASRFEGGQFF. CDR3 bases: TGCGCCAGCAGGTTCGAGGGAGGGCAGTTCTTC.

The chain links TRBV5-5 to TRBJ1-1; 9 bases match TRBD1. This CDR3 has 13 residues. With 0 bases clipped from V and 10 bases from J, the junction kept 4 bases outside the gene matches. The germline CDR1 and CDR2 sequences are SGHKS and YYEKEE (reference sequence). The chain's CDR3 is CASSLGTTGGAFF. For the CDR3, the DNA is TGTGCCAGCAGCTTGGGCACGACAGGGGGAGCTTTCTTT. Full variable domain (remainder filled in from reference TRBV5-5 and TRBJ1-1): DAGVTQSPTHLIKTRGQQVTLRCSPISGHKSVSWYQQVLGQGPQFIFQYYEKEERGRGNFPDRFSARQFPNYSSELNVNALLLGDSALYLCASSLGTTGGAFFGQGTRLTVV.

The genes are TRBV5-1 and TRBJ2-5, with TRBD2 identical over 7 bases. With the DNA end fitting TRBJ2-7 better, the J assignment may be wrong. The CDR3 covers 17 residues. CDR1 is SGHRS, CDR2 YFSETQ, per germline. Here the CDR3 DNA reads TGCGCCAGCAGCCTCGTCGATGGGACTACTCTACTCTACGAGCAGTACTTC. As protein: CASSLVDGTTLLYEQYF.

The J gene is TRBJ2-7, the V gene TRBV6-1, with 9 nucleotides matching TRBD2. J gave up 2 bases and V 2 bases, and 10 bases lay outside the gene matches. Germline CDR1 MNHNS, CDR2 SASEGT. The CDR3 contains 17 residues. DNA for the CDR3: TGTGCCAGCAGTGAACGGGGTGTAGCGGGGGTAACCTACGAGCAGTACTTC. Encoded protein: CASSERGVAGVTYEQYF.

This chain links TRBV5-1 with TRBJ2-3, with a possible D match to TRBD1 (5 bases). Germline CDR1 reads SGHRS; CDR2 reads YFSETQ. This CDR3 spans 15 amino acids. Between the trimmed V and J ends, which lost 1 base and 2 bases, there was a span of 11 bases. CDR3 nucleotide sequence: TGCGCCAGCAGCTTGAACACAGGAGTCACAGATACGCAGTATTTT. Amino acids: CASSLNTGVTDTQYF.

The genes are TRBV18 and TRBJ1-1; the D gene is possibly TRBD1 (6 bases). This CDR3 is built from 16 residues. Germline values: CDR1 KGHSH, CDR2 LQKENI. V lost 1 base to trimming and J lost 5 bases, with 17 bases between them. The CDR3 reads CASSPLLYRVETEAFF. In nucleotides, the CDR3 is TGTGCCAGCTCACCACTCCTTTACAGGGTAGAAACTGAAGCTTTCTTT.